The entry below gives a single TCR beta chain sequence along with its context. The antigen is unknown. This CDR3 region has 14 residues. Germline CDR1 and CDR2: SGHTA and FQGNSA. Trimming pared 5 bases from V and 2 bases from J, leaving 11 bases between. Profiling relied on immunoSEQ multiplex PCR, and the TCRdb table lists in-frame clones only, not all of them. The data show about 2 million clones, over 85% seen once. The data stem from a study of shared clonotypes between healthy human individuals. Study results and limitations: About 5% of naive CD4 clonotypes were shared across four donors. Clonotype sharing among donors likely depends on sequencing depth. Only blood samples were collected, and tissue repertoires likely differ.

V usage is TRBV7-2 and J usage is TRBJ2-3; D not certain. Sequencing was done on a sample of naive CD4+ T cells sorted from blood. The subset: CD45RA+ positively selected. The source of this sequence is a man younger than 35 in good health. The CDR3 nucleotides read TGTGCCAGCAGCGCTCGGACGGTCACAGATACGCAGTATTTT. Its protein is CASSARTVTDTQYF.